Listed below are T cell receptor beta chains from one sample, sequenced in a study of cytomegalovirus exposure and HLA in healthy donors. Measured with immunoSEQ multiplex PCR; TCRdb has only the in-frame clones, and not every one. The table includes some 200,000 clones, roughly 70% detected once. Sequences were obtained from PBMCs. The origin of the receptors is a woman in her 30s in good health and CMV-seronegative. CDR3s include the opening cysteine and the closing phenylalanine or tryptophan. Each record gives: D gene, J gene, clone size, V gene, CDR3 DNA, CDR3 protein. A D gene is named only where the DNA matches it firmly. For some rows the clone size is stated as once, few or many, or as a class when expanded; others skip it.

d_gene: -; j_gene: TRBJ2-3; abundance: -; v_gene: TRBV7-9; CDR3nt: TGTGCCAGCAGCCCGGGGATCACAGATACGCAGTATTTT; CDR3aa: CASSPGITDTQYF
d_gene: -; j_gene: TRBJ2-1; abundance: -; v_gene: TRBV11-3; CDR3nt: TGTGCCAGCAGCTTAGTCTCCAATGAGCAGTTCTTC; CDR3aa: CASSLVSNEQFF
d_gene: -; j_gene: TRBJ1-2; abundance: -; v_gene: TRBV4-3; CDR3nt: TGCGCCAGCAGCCACCTTACTATACAGGGAGGGAACTATGGCTACACCTTC; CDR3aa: CASSHLTIQGGNYGYTF
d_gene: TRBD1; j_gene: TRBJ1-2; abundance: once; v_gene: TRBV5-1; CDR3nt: TGCGCCAGCAGCAAAAACTCGATGGACAGGGGAGATGGCTACACCTTC; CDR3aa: CASSKNSMDRGDGYTF
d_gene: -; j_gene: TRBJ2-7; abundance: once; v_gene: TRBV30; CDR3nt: TGTGCCTGGGGAGAGGGTTGGTCCTACGAGCAGTACTTC; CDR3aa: CAWGEGWSYEQYF
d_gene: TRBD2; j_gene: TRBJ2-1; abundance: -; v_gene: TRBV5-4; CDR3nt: TGTGCCAGCAGCAAAGGGACTAGCGGGGGTTATGAGCAGTTCTTC; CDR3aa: CASSKGTSGGYEQFF
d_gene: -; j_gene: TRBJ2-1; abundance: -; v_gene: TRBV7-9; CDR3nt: TGTGCCAGCAGCCCCTTGGGACTCACACCCTACAATGAGCAGTTCTTC; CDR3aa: CASSPLGLTPYNEQFF
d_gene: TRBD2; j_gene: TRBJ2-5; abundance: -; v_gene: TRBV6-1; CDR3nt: TGTGCCAGCAGTGTAAGCGGGGGGGCTTTGGAGACCCAGTACTTC; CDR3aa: CASSVSGGALETQYF
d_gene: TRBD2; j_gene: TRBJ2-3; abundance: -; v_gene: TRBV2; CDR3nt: TGTGCCAGCAGTGGCCAGACTAGCGCACGCACAGATACGCAGTATTTT; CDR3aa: CASSGQTSARTDTQYF
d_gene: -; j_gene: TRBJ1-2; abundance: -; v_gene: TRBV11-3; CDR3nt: TGTGCCAGCAGCTTAGACCCGACAGGAAGGGGCTACACCTTC; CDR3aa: CASSLDPTGRGYTF
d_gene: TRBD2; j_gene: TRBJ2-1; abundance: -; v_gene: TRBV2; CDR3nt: TGTGCCAGCGCTAGCGGGGAGAAGCAGTTCTTC; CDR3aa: CASASGEKQFF
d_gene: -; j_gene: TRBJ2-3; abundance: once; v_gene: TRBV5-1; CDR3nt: TGCGCCAGCAGCTTCATGGGGGCCACAGATACGCAGTATTTT; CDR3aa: CASSFMGATDTQYF
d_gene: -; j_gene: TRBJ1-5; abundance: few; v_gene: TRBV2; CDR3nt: TGTGCCAGCAGTAGGAGAAATAGCAATCAGCCCCAGCATTTT; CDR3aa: CASSRRNSNQPQHF
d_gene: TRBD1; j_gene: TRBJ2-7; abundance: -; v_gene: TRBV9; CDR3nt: TGTGCCAGCGGCTCCAAGGACAGGGGCTCCTACGAGCAGTACTTC; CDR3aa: CASGSKDRGSYEQYF
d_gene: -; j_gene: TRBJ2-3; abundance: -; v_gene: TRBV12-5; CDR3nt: TGTGCTAGTGGACGGGGTAGCGGTGACACAGATACGCAGTATTTT; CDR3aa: CASGRGSGDTDTQYF
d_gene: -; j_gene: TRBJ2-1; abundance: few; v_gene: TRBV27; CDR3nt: TGTGCCAGCAGTTTATTGGCAGGATACAATGAGCAGTTCTTC; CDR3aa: CASSLLAGYNEQFF
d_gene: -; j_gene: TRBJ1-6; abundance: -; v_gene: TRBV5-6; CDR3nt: TGTGCCAGCAGCTTGGGTCAGGGGTATAATTCACCCCTCCACTTT; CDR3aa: CASSLGQGYNSPLHF
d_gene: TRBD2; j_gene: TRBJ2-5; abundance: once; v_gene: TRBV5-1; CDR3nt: TGCGCCAGCAGCTTGGGGGCGGGGGTCTACGAGACCCAGTACTTC; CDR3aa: CASSLGAGVYETQYF
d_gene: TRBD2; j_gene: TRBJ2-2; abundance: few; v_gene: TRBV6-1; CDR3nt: TGTGCCAGCAGAGCGGGACCAGGGACCGGGGAGCTGTTTTTT; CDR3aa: CASRAGPGTGELFF
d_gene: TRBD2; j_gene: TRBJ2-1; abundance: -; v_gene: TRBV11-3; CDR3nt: TGTGCCAGCAGCAGTGGACAGGGGACTAGCGGGAGGCCCAATGAGCAGTTCTTC; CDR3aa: CASSSGQGTSGRPNEQFF
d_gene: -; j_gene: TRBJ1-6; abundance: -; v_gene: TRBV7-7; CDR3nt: TGTGCCAGCAGCCCGAGGATGGAGGGAGAGGGTACCTATAATTCACCCCTCCACTTT; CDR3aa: CASSPRMEGEGTYNSPLHF
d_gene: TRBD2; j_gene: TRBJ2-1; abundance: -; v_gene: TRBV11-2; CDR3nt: TGTGCCAGCAGCTTACTTAGCGGGGGGGCCTTCGATGAGCAGTTCTTC; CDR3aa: CASSLLSGGAFDEQFF
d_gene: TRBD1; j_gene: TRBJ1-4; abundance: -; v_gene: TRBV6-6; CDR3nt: TGTGCCAGCACCTCGGACAGGGAAAGCGAAAAACTGTTTTTT; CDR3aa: CASTSDRESEKLFF
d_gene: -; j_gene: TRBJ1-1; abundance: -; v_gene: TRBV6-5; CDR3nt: TGTGCCAGCTTCAAAGCCGCCCTCAACACTGAAGCTTTCTTT; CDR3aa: CASFKAALNTEAFF
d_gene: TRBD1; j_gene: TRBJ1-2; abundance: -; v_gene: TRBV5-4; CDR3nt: TGTGCCAGCAGCTCTCAAGACAGGGCGTTGGGCTATGGCTACACCTTC; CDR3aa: CASSSQDRALGYGYTF
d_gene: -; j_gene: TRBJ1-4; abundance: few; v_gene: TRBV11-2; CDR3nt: TGTGCCAGCAGCTTAGGGAAGGGCAGGGAAGGTGAAAAACTGTTTTTT; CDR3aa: CASSLGKGREGEKLFF